This TCR beta chain came from a study of early T cells in non-severe SARS-CoV-2 infection. Attachment of unique molecular identifiers to individual cDNA molecules was performed. TCRdb reanalysed the 5' RACE reads using MiXCR and keeps one entry per CDR3 protein. The table includes 50,000 to 70,000 distinct CDR3 sequences, around 5.7% detected once. This clonotype has more than one count but fewer than ten. Germline CDR1 and CDR2: LGHDT and YNNKEL (reference sequence). This CDR3 spans 16 amino acids. J lost 1 base, V lost 4 bases, and 7 bases had no gene match. The rearrangement links TRBV3-1 to TRBJ2-5; 9 nucleotides agree with TRBD2. The specimen was whole blood, collected at baseline. The TCR comes from an adult who was a healthcare worker with PCR-confirmed SARS-CoV-2 infection or an uninfected control (not recorded which). The CDR3 spells CASSPGLAMTQETQYF. The CDR3 DNA follows: TGTGCCAGCAGCCCTGGACTAGCGATGACCCAAGAGACCCAGTACTTC.